The TCR beta chain described here comes from a study of blood T cell repertoires in COVID-19. On the study more broadly: Sites in the United States, Italy and Spain provided acute and convalescent COVID-19 samples. From T cells, B-cell-depleted T cells, or PBMCs came the material, which was cDNA or gDNA.

Authors' analysis steps: The assay estimated nucleated cells by amplifying reference gene primers. This table comes from immunoSEQ multiplex PCR, and its TCRdb copy is limited to in-frame clones, with some not included. V and J calls and clone size are as listed in that table; D and trimming were resolved from the DNA. The table lists around 230,000 clones, roughly 83% of them singletons, with 2.5% to 3% in the top ten. This clone was counted a single time. Sequenced material: peripheral blood. This clonotype originated in a woman aged 70-85 years with active or convalescent COVID-19.

CDR3 bases: TGTGCCAGCAGCACCCGGACAGGGGGCGAATACGAGCAGTACTTC. Translated, it gives CASSTRTGGEYEQYF. The rearrangement links TRBV7-2 to TRBJ2-7; TRBD1 matches 11 bases. Germline-derived CDR1 and CDR2 are SGHTA and FQGNSA. There are 15 residues in the CDR3. The V and J ends lost 5 bases and 4 bases, in that order; junction bases with no gene match: 7.